The 10 T cell receptor beta chains presented below share a single source sample, sequenced in a study of T cell repertoires in cytomegalovirus infection. TCRdb used MiXCR to reprocess the reads, holding one entry per CDR3 protein. The repertoire has hundreds of thousands of distinct CDR3 sequences, around 24% of them found once; the top ten carry around 8%. Sequenced sample: CD8+ T cells from PBMCs. Receptors were obtained from a human donor in good health (CMV status not recorded). Some clones in this sample may be carry-over from other donors' samples.

Many counts were recorded for this clonotype. The rearrangement links TRBV6-5 to TRBJ1-3; D is uncertain. Germline V gene lookup returns CDR1 MNHEY and CDR2 SVGAGI. The CDR3 length is 14 residues. V gave up 1 base and J gave up 2 bases, with 6 bases separating them. The CDR3 DNA is TGTGCCAGCAGTTACTTTGGAGCTGGAAACACCATATATTTT. Protein product: CASSYFGAGNTIYF.

This clonotype was seen only a few times. The chain employs TRBV5-1 and TRBJ2-6; D is perhaps TRBD1 (5 bases). The CDR3 length is 18 residues. Germline CDR1 SGHRS, CDR2 YFSETQ. V lost 1 base and J 4 bases, leaving 18 bases between the germline ends. CDR3 nucleotides: TGCGCCAGCAGCTTGAGGCAGGGATACCCCACGGGGGCCAACGTCCTGACTTTC. Amino acids: CASSLRQGYPTGANVLTF.

The chain couples TRBV29-1 to TRBJ1-1; maybe TRBD1 (5 bases). CDR3 length: 14 residues. CDR1 is SQVTM and CDR2 is ANQGSEA in the germline V gene. V was trimmed by 0 bases and J by 1 base, leaving 9 bases between them. This chain's CDR3 is CSVEEGAGNTEAFF. CDR3 coding DNA: TGCAGCGTTGAAGAAGGGGCGGGGAACACTGAAGCTTTCTTT.

The CDR3 here is CSVEDSPEGVYQETQYF. DNA for the CDR3: TGCAGCGTTGAAGATAGCCCCGAAGGGGTATACCAAGAGACCCAGTACTTC. The chain recombines TRBV29-1 with TRBJ2-5; D may be TRBD1 (5 bases). CDR1 and CDR2 from the germline V gene are SQVTM and ANQGSEA. The germline V and J ends were trimmed by 0 bases and 0 bases, with 17 bases remaining between them. This CDR3 is 17 amino acids long.

The V and J genes are TRBV13 and TRBJ2-3; weak D call: TRBD2 (5 bases). V was shortened by 5 bases and J by 6 bases, with 18 bases between the two germline ends. There are 15 residues in the CDR3. Germline loops: CDR1 PRHDT, CDR2 FYEKMQ (reference sequence). CDR3 protein: CASSPPDSWWDTQYF. The CDR3 bases are TGTGCCAGCAGCCCCCCGGACTCATGGTGGGATACGCAGTATTTT.

This clonotype has a count of ten or more. This chain uses TRBV7-8 with TRBJ1-5; no firm D call. V lost 3 bases, J lost 1 base, and 7 bases lay in between. This CDR3 is 14 amino acids long. The germline gives CDR1 SGHVS, CDR2 FQNEAQ. DNA of the CDR3: TGTGCCAGCAGCTTTCTGCAAAGCAATCAGCCCCAGCATTTT. This translates into CASSFLQSNQPQHF.

This clonotype showed up just a few times. V and J are TRBV2 and TRBJ1-2, with TRBD1 matching 9 bases. Germline V gene lookup returns CDR1 SNHLY and CDR2 FYNNEI. The CDR3 spans 14 residues. Trimming took 11 bases from V and 2 from J; bases not matched to a gene: 9. CDR3 region: CAVNKGQGNYGYTF. CDR3 nucleotides: TGTGCCGTCAATAAGGGACAGGGAAACTATGGCTACACCTTC.

V and J are TRBV6-1 and TRBJ2-3; no clear D. In germline, CDR1 is MNHNS, CDR2 SASEGT. V lost 1 base and J 0 bases, leaving 11 bases between the germline ends. This CDR3 has 16 residues. The CDR3, as DNA: TGTGCCAGCAGTGAAGAGGTCCCCAGAAGCACAGATACGCAGTATTTT. This translates into CASSEEVPRSTDTQYF.

This clonotype was observed many times. The CDR3 nucleotides are TGTGCCAGCAGCACCCGGGACAGAGACACAGATACGCAGTATTTT. This codes for CASSTRDRDTDTQYF. This chain uses TRBV7-9 with TRBJ2-3; 7 bases map to TRBD1. The V segment lost 5 bases and the J segment 2 bases; nucleotides outside the gene matches: 7. The CDR3 extends over 15 amino acids. Per germline, CDR1 SEHNR and CDR2 FQNEAQ (reference sequence).

This clonotype has just a few counts. The V call is TRBV7-3, the J call TRBJ2-1; 8 bases map to TRBD2. V was clipped by 3 bases and J by 4 bases; unmatched bases: 5. This CDR3 region has 15 residues. Germline V gene sequence: CDR1 SGHTA, CDR2 FQGTGA. The CDR3 region has the DNA TGTGCCAGCAGCTTCGGGAGGGGGAGTTACAATGAGCAGTTCTTC. This translates into CASSFGRGSYNEQFF. The whole variable domain, filled in from reference TRBV7-3 and TRBJ2-1, reads GAGVSQTPSNKVTEKGKYVELRCDPISGHTALYWYRQSLGQGPEFLIYFQGTGAADDSGLPNDRFFAVRPEGSVSTLKIQRTERGDSAVYLCASSFGRGSYNEQFFGPGTRLTVL.